This TCR beta chain was captured by sequencing in a study of blood T cell repertoires in COVID-19. About the research overall: COVID-19 samples collected from the United States, Italy and Spain covered acute and convalescent phases. T cells, B-cell-depleted T cells, or PBMCs supplied cDNA or gDNA.

CDR3 length: 14 residues. V lost 0 bases and J 2 bases, leaving 8 bases between the germline ends. Per germline, CDR1 SGDLS and CDR2 YYNGEE. In the original processing: The authors estimated nucleated cell counts from reference gene primer amplification. Assay used: immunoSEQ multiplex PCR; TCRdb lists only in-frame clones, some missing. Clone size and the V and J calls come from that table; the DNA yielded D and trimming. Of some 270,000 clones in the sample, about 88% were seen once. With regard to this clone: This same CDR3 is encoded by further DNA sequences in the sample.

Sample: peripheral blood. This clonotype originated in a woman in her 40s who had recovered from COVID-19. The chain joins TRBV9 to TRBJ1-1, with D perhaps TRBD1 (5 bases). CDR3 residues: CASSVVGGNTEAFF. CDR3 bases: TGTGCCAGCAGCGTAGTGGGGGGTAACACTGAAGCTTTCTTT.